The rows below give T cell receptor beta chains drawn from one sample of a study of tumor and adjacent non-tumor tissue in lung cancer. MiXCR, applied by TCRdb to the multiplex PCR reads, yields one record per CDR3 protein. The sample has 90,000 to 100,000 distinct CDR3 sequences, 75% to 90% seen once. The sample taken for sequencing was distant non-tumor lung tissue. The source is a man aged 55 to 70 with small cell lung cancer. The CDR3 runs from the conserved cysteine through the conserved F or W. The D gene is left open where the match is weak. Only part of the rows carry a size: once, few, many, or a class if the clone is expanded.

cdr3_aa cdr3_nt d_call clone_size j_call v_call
CASRLAGDDCGDLFF TGTGCCAGCAGACTAGCGGGAGATGATTGCGGGGACCTGTTTTTT TRBD2 . TRBJ2-2 TRBV4-2
CASSQLAGGSGVQFF TGCGCCAGCAGCCAACTAGCGGGAGGGAGTGGTGTGCAGTTCTTC TRBD2 . TRBJ2-1 TRBV5-1
CASSYQGLNIEAFF TGTGCCAGTAGTTACCAGGGATTGAACATTGAAGCTTTCTTT . . TRBJ1-1 TRBV6-2/TRBV6-3
CSVAGRLAEGSSYNEQFF TGCAGCGTTGCTGGGAGGCTAGCGGAAGGGAGCTCCTACAATGAGCAGTTCTTC TRBD2 . TRBJ2-1 TRBV29-1
CAWSNTGAPGANVPTF TGTGCCTGGAGTAATACGGGGGCGCCTGGGGCCAACGTCCCGACTTTC . few TRBJ2-6 TRBV30
CASCLSGGKETQYF TGTGCCAGTTGTCTTAGCGGGGGCAAAGAGACCCAGTACTTC TRBD2 few TRBJ2-5 TRBV12-3/TRBV12-4
CSVLSSYDAEAFF TGCAGCGTACTCAGCTCTTATGACGCTGAAGCCTTCTTT . . TRBJ1-1 TRBV29-1
CASSVRGGLDSYEQYF TGTGCCAGCAGTGTCCGGGGTGGACTGGATTCCTACGAGCAGTACTTC . once TRBJ2-7 TRBV6-1
CTSKLAGDDGGEFFF TGTACCAGCAAACTAGCGGGAGATGATGGCGGGGAGTTCTTTTTT TRBD2 . TRBJ2-2 TRBV4-2
CASGQGTSGQETQYF TGCGCCAGTGGCCAAGGGACTAGCGGGCAAGAGACCCAGTACTTC TRBD2 . TRBJ2-5 TRBV4-1
CASRTPGASTYNEQFF TGTGCCAGCAGGACTCCGGGGGCCTCCACCTACAATGAGCAGTTCTTC . . TRBJ2-1 TRBV2
CANSTWKGKNQPQHF TGTGCCAACAGTACTTGGAAGGGCAAGAATCAGCCACAGCATTTT . . TRBJ1-5 TRBV6-1
CASSYEARDSLTDTQYF TGTGCCAGCAGCTATGAAGCAAGGGACTCGCTCACAGATACGCAGTATTTT . . TRBJ2-3 TRBV4-2
CASSSRGLAGRDEQFF TGTGCCAGCAGTTCCAGGGGACTAGCGGGACGGGATGAGCAGTTCTTC TRBD2 many TRBJ2-1 TRBV6-6
CASSYSIWRLPDNEQFF TGTGCCAGCAGTTACTCGATCTGGAGACTACCAGACAATGAGCAGTTCTTC . . TRBJ2-1 TRBV6-5
CASRSTNIGELFF TGTGCTAGCAGAAGTACGAACATCGGGGAGCTGTTTTTT . once TRBJ2-2 TRBV6-6
CANSEAPEGVTQYF TGTGCCAACAGTGAAGCTCCTGAAGGGGTGACCCAGTACTTC . . TRBJ2-5 TRBV6-1
CASRSNDRDAGNTF TGTGCCAGCAGATCTAATGACAGGGACGCTGGCAACACCTTC TRBD1 . TRBJ1-2 TRBV6-5
CASSLAGINGKLFF TGTGCCAGCAGCTTAGCAGGGATTAATGGAAAACTCTTTTTT . . TRBJ1-4 TRBV11-2
CASWLERTTYEQYF TGTGCCAGCTGGTTGGAGCGGACCACCTACGAGCAGTACTTC . . TRBJ2-7 TRBV6-2/TRBV6-3
CANSRGLVGANEQLF TGTGCCAACAGCCGAGGACTAGTGGGGGCGAATGAGCAGCTCTTC . . TRBJ2-1 TRBV11-2
CAGSLALTSPDTQYF TGTGCCGGCAGCCTGGCACTAACAAGCCCAGATACCCAGTATTTT . . TRBJ2-3 TRBV11-2
CASNNRVSNEQYF TGTGCCAGCAACAACAGGGTTTCCAACGAGCAGTACTTC . many TRBJ2-7 TRBV5-4
CASSLISGIVGLGTDTKYF . . . TRBJ2-3 TRBV5-6
CASSPVLGYEQYF TGTGCCAGCAGTCCGGTACTAGGGTACGAGCAGTACTTC . . TRBJ2-7 TRBV11-2
CSVPCWGEGETQYF TGCAGCGTTCCATGCTGGGGCGAGGGCGAGACCCAATACTTC . . TRBJ2-5 TRBV29-1
CASSQGRAPLHF TGTGCCAGCAGTCAGGGGAGGGCACCCCTCCACTTT . many TRBJ1-6 TRBV28
CASTPFSVESSGFF TGTGCCAGCACCCCTTTTAGCGTGGAAAGTTCGGGGTTCTTC . . TRBJ2-1 TRBV7-9
CASSSDSPPYELFF TGTGCCAGCAGTTCGGACTCCCCCCCGTATGAGCTGTTCTTC . . TRBJ2-1 TRBV6-5
CASSRAHQWAVSGNTIYF TGTGCCAGCAGCCGGGCGCATCAATGGGCAGTCTCTGGAAACACCATATATTTT . . TRBJ1-3 TRBV4-2
CSVEFGEIQYF TGCAGCGTGGAGTTTGGGGAGATCCAGTACTTC . . TRBJ2-5 TRBV29-1
CASSMSGRTANEHFF TGTGCCAGCAGCATGAGCGGGAGGACCGCCAATGAGCACTTCTTC TRBD2 . TRBJ2-1 TRBV5-6
CASSTPGGGYTF TGTGCCAGCAGTACCCCAGGGGGAGGCTACACCTTC TRBD1 once TRBJ1-2 TRBV6-5
CVSSREGTTALHEQFF TGTGTCAGCAGCCGGGAGGGTACTACGGCTCTCCATGAGCAGTTCTTC TRBD2 once TRBJ2-1 TRBV11-2
CTSGSKSRTSGGGNEQFF TGTACCAGCGGCTCAAAATCGAGGACTAGCGGGGGTGGTAATGAGCAGTTCTTC TRBD2 . TRBJ2-1 TRBV11-1
CASSQYVGIPSYEQYF TGCGCCAGCAGCCAATATGTCGGGATACCCTCCTACGAGCAATACTTC . once TRBJ2-7 TRBV4-1
CASRGIRGVLKPNEQFF TGTGCCAGCAGGGGCATCCGGGGGGTCCTAAAACCCAATGAGCAGTTCTTC TRBD2 many TRBJ2-1 TRBV6-1
CGSSYGGVDGELSF TGTGGCAGCAGTTACGGTGGCGTGGACGGGGAGCTGTCTTTT . . TRBJ2-2 TRBV6-5
CASSLSGGAYEQYF TGCGCCAGCAGCTTAAGCGGGGGGGCCTACGAGCAGTACTTC TRBD2 few TRBJ2-7 TRBV5-1
CASSLDGTCLTYNEQFF TGTGCCAGCAGCTTGGATGGTACGTGTCTAACCTACAATGAGCAGTTTTTC . . TRBJ2-1 TRBV5-4
CASSQDQDRANSPLHF TGCGCCAGCAGCCAGGATCAGGACAGGGCGAACTCACCCCTCCACTTT TRBD1 . TRBJ1-6 TRBV4-1
CASSLSVGQTHEQYF TGCGCGAGCAGCTTGTCGGTAGGCCAGACCCACGAGCAGTACTTC . . TRBJ2-7 TRBV5-1
CSLLVVRETQYF TGCAGCCTTCTGGTGGTTAGGGAGACCCAGTACTTC . once TRBJ2-5 TRBV29-1